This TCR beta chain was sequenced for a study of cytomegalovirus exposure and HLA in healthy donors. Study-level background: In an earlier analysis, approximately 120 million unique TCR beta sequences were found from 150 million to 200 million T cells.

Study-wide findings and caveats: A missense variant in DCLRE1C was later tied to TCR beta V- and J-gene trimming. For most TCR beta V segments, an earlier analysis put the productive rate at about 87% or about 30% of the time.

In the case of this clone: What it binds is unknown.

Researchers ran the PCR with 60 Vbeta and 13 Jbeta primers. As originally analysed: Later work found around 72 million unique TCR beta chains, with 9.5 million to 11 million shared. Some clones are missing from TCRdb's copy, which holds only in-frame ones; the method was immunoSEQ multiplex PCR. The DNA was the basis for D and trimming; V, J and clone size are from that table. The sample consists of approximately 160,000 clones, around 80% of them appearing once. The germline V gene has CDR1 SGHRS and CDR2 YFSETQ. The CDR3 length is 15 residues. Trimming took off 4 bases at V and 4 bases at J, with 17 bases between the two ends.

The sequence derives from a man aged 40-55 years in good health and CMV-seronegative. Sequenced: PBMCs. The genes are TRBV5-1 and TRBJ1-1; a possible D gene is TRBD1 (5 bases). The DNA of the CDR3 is TGCGCCAGCAGCGGCCTGGGGGGACCGGGCACTGAAGCTTTCTTT. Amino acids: CASSGLGGPGTEAFF.